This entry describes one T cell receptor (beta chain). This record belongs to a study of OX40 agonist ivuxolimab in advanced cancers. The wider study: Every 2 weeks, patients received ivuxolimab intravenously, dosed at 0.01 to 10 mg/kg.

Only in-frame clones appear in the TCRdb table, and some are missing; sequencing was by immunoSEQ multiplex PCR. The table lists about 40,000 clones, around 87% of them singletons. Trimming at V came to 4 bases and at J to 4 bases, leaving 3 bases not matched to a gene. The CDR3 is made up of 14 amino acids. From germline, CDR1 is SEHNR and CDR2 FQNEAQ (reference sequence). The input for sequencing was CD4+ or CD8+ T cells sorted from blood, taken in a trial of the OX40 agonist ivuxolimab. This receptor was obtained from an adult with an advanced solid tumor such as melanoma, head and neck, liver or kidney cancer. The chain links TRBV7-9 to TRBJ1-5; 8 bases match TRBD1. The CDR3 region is CASSYQGANQPQHF. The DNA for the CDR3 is TGTGCCAGCAGCTACCAGGGGGCGAATCAGCCCCAGCATTTT.